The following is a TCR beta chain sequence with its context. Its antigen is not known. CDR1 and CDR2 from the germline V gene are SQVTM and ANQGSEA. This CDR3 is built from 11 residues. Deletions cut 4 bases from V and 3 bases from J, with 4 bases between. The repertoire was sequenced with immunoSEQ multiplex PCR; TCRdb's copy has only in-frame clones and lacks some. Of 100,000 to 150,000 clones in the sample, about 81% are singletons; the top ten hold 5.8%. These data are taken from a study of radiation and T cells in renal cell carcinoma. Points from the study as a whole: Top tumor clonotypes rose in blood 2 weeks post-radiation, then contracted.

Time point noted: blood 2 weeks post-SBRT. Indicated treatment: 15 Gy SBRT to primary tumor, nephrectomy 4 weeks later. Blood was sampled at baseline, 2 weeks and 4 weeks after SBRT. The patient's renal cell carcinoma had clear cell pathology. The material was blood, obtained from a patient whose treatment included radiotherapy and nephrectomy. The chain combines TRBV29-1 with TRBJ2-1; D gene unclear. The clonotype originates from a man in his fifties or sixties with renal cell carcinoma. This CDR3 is CSVGVYNEQFF. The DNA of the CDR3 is TGCAGCGTTGGGGTCTACAATGAGCAGTTCTTC.